This T cell receptor (beta chain) was obtained from a study of T-cell memory formation after mild COVID-19. TCR alpha and TCR beta cDNA libraries carrying sample barcodes and UMIs were produced by 5'RACE using constant-segment primers. Each CDR3 protein is one row after TCRdb ran MiXCR on the 5' RACE reads. The repertoire holds roughly 150,000 distinct CDR3 sequences, with 13% to 15% as singletons. This clonotype turned up a few times. Its antigen is not known. V dropped 0 bases and J dropped 4 bases, with 16 bases sitting between them. Germline V gene lookup returns CDR1 SGHKS and CDR2 YYEKEE (reference sequence). CDR3 size: 16 residues. The study's findings and limits: Researchers report contracting CD4+ clones mostly in CM and EM, with CD8+ clones in EMRA. Some responding clones appeared in pre-infection memory, suggesting cross-reactive memory joined. Clonal second-wave expansions that peaked on day 37 had unconfirmed SARS-CoV-2 specificity.

Sequencing was performed on PBMCs or a T cell subset sorted from them (not recorded which). The receptor's source is an adult woman who had mild COVID-19 (a few samples of this study predate the infection). Cell type and time point are not known. V is TRBV5-5 and J is TRBJ1-2; perhaps TRBD1 as D (5 bases). CDR3 protein: CASSLARAGQSYGYTF. CDR3 sequence (DNA): TGTGCCAGCAGCTTGGCGCGGGCAGGGCAGAGCTATGGCTACACCTTC.